This T cell receptor (beta chain) was recovered during a study of preoperative IRX-2 immunotherapy in early breast cancer. This CDR3 has 13 residues. The germline CDR1 and CDR2 sequences are SGHVS and FQNEAQ. V was cut by 3 bases and J by 6 bases, with 12 bases left in between. This table comes from immunoSEQ multiplex PCR, and its TCRdb copy is limited to in-frame clones, with some not included. The table lists 40,000 to 50,000 clones, 60% to 80% of them singletons. As for treatment: preoperative locoregional IRX-2 cytokine immunotherapy. Samples came from a phase Ib trial of preoperative locoregional IRX-2 cytokine immunotherapy.

The source was tumor tissue, collected after IRX-2 immunotherapy. The TCR comes from a human donor with breast cancer. The chain couples TRBV7-8 to TRBJ2-7, with D maybe TRBD1 (5 bases). CDR3 bases: TGTGCCAGCAGCTTTTCCCAGGGCCTCGAGCAGTACTTC. Amino acid sequence: CASSFSQGLEQYF.